One sample yielded the 12 T cell receptor beta chains listed below, sequenced in a study of sequential checkpoint blockade in melanoma. The method was immunoSEQ multiplex PCR; TCRdb's version includes in-frame clones alone and lacks a portion of them. The sample consists of around 1,400 clones, around a fifth of them appearing once. Treatment defined: randomized to nivolumab then ipilimumab (arm A) or the reverse (arm B). The material was tumor tissue (inferred from file names), obtained from a patient given nivolumab and ipilimumab in sequence. The source is a human donor with melanoma.

V usage is TRBV6-8 and J usage is TRBJ2-5; D is tentatively TRBD1 or TRBD2 (5 bases each). The V gene lost 6 bases and the J gene lost 2 bases, with 10 bases spanning the gap. The CDR3 consists of 13 residues. Germline assignment: CDR1 MNHGY and CDR2 SAAAGT. Written as DNA, the CDR3 is TGTGCCAGCAGAACAGGACTTCAAGAGACCCAGTACTTC. As protein: CASRTGLQETQYF.

This clone was seen a few times. The chain links TRBV6-8 to TRBJ1-1; no clear D gene. CDR3 size: 13 residues. Germline lookup yields CDR1 MNHGY and CDR2 SAAAGT. V dropped 5 bases and J dropped 1 base, with 8 bases sitting between them. CDR3 residues: CASSGWENTEAFF. The CDR3 DNA reads as TGTGCCAGCAGTGGATGGGAGAACACTGAAGCTTTCTTT.

The rearrangement uses TRBV6-8 and TRBJ2-3; a possible D gene is TRBD1 (7 bases). CDR1 and CDR2 from the germline V gene are MNHGY and SAAAGT. The CDR3 has 16 residues. V lost 6 bases to trimming and J lost 0 bases, with 16 bases between them. CDR3 residues: CASRRGQFMSTDTQYF. CDR3 DNA sequence: TGTGCCAGCAGGCGGGGACAGTTTATGAGCACAGATACGCAGTATTTT.

This chain connects TRBV12-1 to TRBJ1-1; no check of the table's D call, TRBD1, against the DNA was made. TRBV12-1 is designated a pseudogene. The CDR3 consists of 16 residues. The CDR3 here is CASSFNLTGGLTEAFF. For the CDR3, the DNA is TGTGCCAGCAGCTTCAACCTGACAGGGGGGCTCACTGAAGCTTTCTTT.

V and J are TRBV18 and TRBJ2-7, with 7 bases identical to TRBD1. Germline V gives CDR1 KGHSH, CDR2 LQKENI. Trimming took 6 bases from V and 5 from J; bases not matched to a gene: 7. The CDR3 has 13 residues. The CDR3 here is CASSGQVGDEQYF. DNA for the CDR3: TGTGCCAGCTCCGGACAGGTGGGCGACGAGCAGTACTTC.

This clone rates as large. The genes are TRBV28 and TRBJ1-2, with 9 bases aligning to TRBD1. The CDR3 has 14 amino acids. In germline, CDR1 is MDHEN, CDR2 SYDVKM. V trimming: 8 bases; J trimming: 4 bases; junction bases outside the gene matches: 8. CDR3 bases: TGTGCCAGCCTCGAACAGGGGGCGGGCTATGGCTACACCTTC. Protein product: CASLEQGAGYGYTF.

By share, this clone ranks as large. The chain carries TRBV6-8 and TRBJ2-5; unclear D gene. From germline, CDR1 is MNHGY and CDR2 SAAAGT. The CDR3 has 14 residues. The ends were cut back, 5 bases at V and 1 base at J, with 11 bases in the middle. The CDR3 is CASSLRLAQETQYF. The DNA of the CDR3 is TGTGCCAGCAGTCTAAGACTGGCCCAAGAGACCCAGTACTTC.

V is TRBV5-1 and J is TRBJ1-4, with D perhaps TRBD1 (5 bases). The V and J ends lost 5 bases and 0 bases respectively, with 8 bases between them. Germline CDR1 SGHRS, CDR2 YFSETQ. CDR3 length: 14 residues. CDR3 region: CASRGDSTNEKLFF. The CDR3 DNA reads TGCGCCAGCAGGGGGGACTCAACTAATGAAAAACTGTTTTTT.

This rearrangement joins TRBV19 to TRBJ2-7, with 9 bases aligning to TRBD2. The CDR3 extends over 15 amino acids. Trimming at V came to 3 bases and at J to 2 bases, leaving 5 bases not matched to a gene. Germline V CDR1 and CDR2: LNHDA, SQIVND (reference sequence). The CDR3 protein is CASSMGSGSPYEQYF. The CDR3 DNA sequence: TGTGCCAGTAGTATGGGTAGCGGGAGTCCCTACGAGCAGTACTTC.

This clone is medium-sized within its sample. The rearrangement links TRBV11-3 to TRBJ1-3; D gene unclear. CDR3 length: 15 residues. Looked up from germline, CDR1 is SGHNT and CDR2 is YENEEA. With 5 bases removed from V and 0 bases from J, the gap between germline ends came to 11 bases. The chain's CDR3 is CASSPSASSGNTIYF. The CDR3 bases are TGTGCCAGCAGCCCCTCGGCGAGCTCTGGAAACACCATATATTTT.

This clone was detected once. The chain carries TRBV28 and TRBJ2-1; 7 nucleotides align to TRBD1. Germline CDR1 and CDR2: MDHEN and SYDVKM. After removal of 4 bases from V and 10 bases from J, the junction contained 7 bases not matched to a gene. The CDR3 consists of 13 residues. The CDR3 sequence is CASSYVTGKEQFF. CDR3 nucleotides: TGTGCCAGCAGTTATGTGACAGGGAAAGAGCAGTTCTTC.

In this sample, this clone turned up a few times. This chain connects TRBV28 to TRBJ2-2; 9 bases are shared with TRBD2. The junction had 9 bases not matched to a gene; V was cut back by 6 bases and J by 7 bases. CDR3 length equals 15 residues. Germline V gene lookup returns CDR1 MDHEN and CDR2 SYDVKM. The CDR3 sequence: CASRFSGGRNGELFF. CDR3 nucleotide sequence: TGTGCCAGCAGATTTAGCGGGGGAAGGAACGGGGAGCTGTTTTTT. Filled out from reference TRBV28 and TRBJ2-2, the complete variable domain reads DVKVTQSSRYLVKRTGEKVFLECVQDMDHENMFWYRQDPGLGLRLIYFSYDVKMKEKGDIPEGYSVSREKKERFSLILESASTNQTSMYLCASRFSGGRNGELFFGEGSRLTVL.